This T cell receptor (beta chain) emerged from a study of T cell responses to AZD1222 COVID-19 vaccine. Study results and caveats: Targeting of unmutated variant regions was reportedly seen in nearly half of spike-specific TCRs. A mostly white British donor set with more females was recruited, and clonal diversity was possibly underestimated. Vaccine-related CD4 TCRs covered spike, predominating at 160-218 and 743-854. Every sample of the repertoires postdated the peak T cell response.

Comment on this clone: Antigen specificity is unknown.

The length of the CDR3 is 18 residues. Per the germline V gene, CDR1 is LGHNA and CDR2 is YNFKEQ. The germline V and J ends were trimmed by 0 bases and 0 bases, with 15 bases remaining between them. The repertoire was sequenced with immunoSEQ multiplex PCR; TCRdb's copy has only in-frame clones and lacks some. The sample yields 95,000 to 130,000 clones, approximately 85% seen once. This clonotype originated in an adult in good health. The chain recombines TRBV4-2 with TRBJ2-4; either TRBD1 or TRBD2 may fit D (5 bases each). Here the sequenced sample was peripheral blood, taken on day 0 of MenACWY control vaccination. The CDR3 bases are TGTGCCAGCAGCCAAGATTGGAGACAGACTATAGCCAAAAACATTCAGTACTTC. Translation: CASSQDWRQTIAKNIQYF.